A single sample is the source of the 23 T cell receptor beta chains below, sequenced in a study of radiation and T cells in renal cell carcinoma. Sequencing used immunoSEQ multiplex PCR; TCRdb keeps in-frame clones, though not all of them. The top ten clones hold approximately 22% of a sample with about 140,000 clones, approximately 82% of them seen once. Sample time point: baseline pretreatment blood. Noted treatment: 15 Gy SBRT to primary tumor, nephrectomy 4 weeks later. Sample: blood, taken from a patient whose treatment included radiotherapy and nephrectomy. These receptors all come from a woman between 50 and 59 years old with renal cell carcinoma.

The chain uses TRBV6-5 and TRBJ2-5; a possible D gene is TRBD2 (6 bases). The germline CDR1 and CDR2 sequences are MNHEY and SVGAGI. V dropped 7 bases and J dropped 3 bases, with 15 bases sitting between them. The CDR3 length is 14 residues. The CDR3 sequence: CASTLGGGEETQYF. DNA for the CDR3: TGTGCCAGCACCCTCGGGGGTGGGGAAGAGACCCAGTACTTC.

The chain has TRBV4-3 and TRBJ2-3; D is possibly TRBD1 (5 bases). The CDR3 has 16 amino acids. Germline V gives CDR1 LGHNA, CDR2 YSLEER. Trimming removed 1 base at V and 2 bases at J, with 13 bases between. The CDR3 DNA reads as TGCGCCAGCAGCCAAGGGACCCCAGGGCACACAGATACGCAGTATTTT. It translates to CASSQGTPGHTDTQYF.

V gene TRBV11-2 combines with J gene TRBJ2-5; perhaps TRBD1 as D (7 bases). The CDR3 spans 15 residues. Per germline, CDR1 SGHAT and CDR2 FQNNGV. Trimming removed 8 bases from V and 2 bases from J, with 18 bases in between. CDR3 amino acids: CASRRWAGGQETQYF. The CDR3 nucleotides are TGTGCCAGCCGGCGATGGGCAGGGGGGCAAGAGACCCAGTACTTC.

This clone was detected only once. The chain's CDR3 is CASSLGGRAGTEAFF. The CDR3 DNA reads as TGCGCCAGCAGCTTGGGGGGCCGGGCGGGCACTGAAGCTTTCTTT. V and J are TRBV5-1 and TRBJ1-1, with D maybe TRBD1 (5 bases). The CDR3 is 15 amino acids. Trimming stripped 0 bases from V and 4 bases from J, with 13 bases between. Germline V lookup: CDR1 SGHRS, CDR2 YFSETQ.

This clone was seen a few times. The chain employs TRBV6-5 and TRBJ2-7; D remains ambiguous. The germline V gene has CDR1 MNHEY and CDR2 SVGAGI. This CDR3 has 11 amino acids. Trimming took off 0 bases at V and 5 bases at J, with 2 bases between the two ends. The CDR3 DNA reads TGTGCCAGCAGTTACTCGAACGAGCAGTACTTC. This encodes CASSYSNEQYF.

The genes are TRBV7-2 and TRBJ1-3; D not resolved. Trimming removed 1 base from V and 8 bases from J, with 9 bases in between. The germline CDR1 and CDR2 sequences are SGHTA and FQGNSA. The CDR3 has 13 amino acids. CDR3 DNA: TGTGCCAGCAGCTTAGACGGTGGCCACACCATATATTTT. Its translation is CASSLDGGHTIYF.

The chain couples TRBV4-2 to TRBJ2-1; perhaps TRBD2 as D (5 bases). CDR1 and CDR2 from the germline V gene are LGHNA and YNFKEQ. CDR3 length: 20 residues. Deletions cut 0 bases from V and 0 bases from J, with 21 bases between. The CDR3: CASSQDPVGSAKNSYNEQFF. DNA for the CDR3: TGTGCCAGCAGCCAAGACCCTGTTGGTAGCGCGAAGAACTCCTACAATGAGCAGTTCTTC.

The chain employs TRBV19 and TRBJ1-5, with 7 bases identical to TRBD1. The CDR3 contains 19 residues. V gave up 5 bases and J gave up 0 bases; unmatched junction bases: 16. Germline loops: CDR1 LNHDA, CDR2 SQIVND (reference sequence). The CDR3 nucleotides read TGTGCCAGTAGTTCTCTTGGACAGGTCATCTTAAGTAGCAATCAGCCCCAGCATTTT. Translation gives CASSSLGQVILSSNQPQHF. The entire variable domain, with the rest obtained from reference TRBV19 and TRBJ1-5, is as follows: DGGITQSPKYLFRKEGQNVTLSCEQNLNHDAMYWYRQDPGQGLRLIYYSQIVNDFQKGDIAEGYSVSREKKESFPLTVTSAQKNPTAFYLCASSSLGQVILSSNQPQHFGDGTRLSIL.

The J gene is TRBJ1-5, the V gene TRBV2, with unresolved D. Germline V gene sequence: CDR1 SNHLY, CDR2 FYNNEI. Trimming stripped 5 bases from V and 1 base from J, with 15 bases between. CDR3 length equals 16 residues. The CDR3 here is CASSLDGISSNQPQHF. The DNA for the CDR3 is TGTGCCAGCAGTTTGGACGGCATTTCAAGCAATCAGCCCCAGCATTTT.

This sequence joins TRBV4-3 and TRBJ2-5; 12 bases map to TRBD1. Germline lookup yields CDR1 LGHNA and CDR2 YSLEER. The CDR3 spans 17 residues. After removal of 1 base from V and 5 bases from J, the junction contained 8 bases not matched to a gene. This CDR3 reads CASSQGVPGQGAETQYF. The CDR3 coding sequence is TGCGCCAGCAGCCAAGGGGTCCCGGGACAGGGGGCGGAGACCCAGTACTTC.

This chain joins TRBV11-2 and TRBJ2-7, with a possible D match to TRBD2 (6 bases). The V gene's germline CDR1 is SGHAT and CDR2 FQNNGV. The CDR3 runs 15 residues. Trimming pared 8 bases from V and 4 bases from J, leaving 21 bases between. This chain's CDR3 is CASHIPGTLTYEQYF. The CDR3 DNA is TGTGCCAGCCATATTCCCGGGACTTTGACTTACGAGCAGTACTTC.

The V and J genes are TRBV5-1 and TRBJ2-5; D possibly matches TRBD1 or TRBD2 (5 bases each). The germline V gene has CDR1 SGHRS and CDR2 YFSETQ. Trimming shortened V by 5 bases and J by 5 bases, and 19 bases separated the two germline ends. The CDR3 is 15 residues long. CDR3 DNA sequence: TGCGCCAGCAGGCCTCGAGGGGAGAAAGGGGAGACCCAGTACTTC. This gives the protein CASRPRGEKGETQYF.

The chain couples TRBV9 to TRBJ2-5, with D possibly being TRBD1 or TRBD2 (5 bases each). The V gene lost 3 bases and the J gene lost 2 bases, with 14 bases spanning the gap. Per the germline V gene, CDR1 is SGDLS and CDR2 is YYNGEE. This CDR3 contains 15 residues. The CDR3 coding sequence is TGTGCCAGCAGCGGGGGGACGTTTGCACAAGAGACCCAGTACTTC. This gives the protein CASSGGTFAQETQYF.

The chain combines TRBV4-1 with TRBJ2-1; no clear D. Germline CDR1 is MGHRA and CDR2 is YSYEKL. The CDR3 spans 12 residues. Trimming removed 1 base from V and 15 bases from J, with 13 bases in between. The CDR3 here is CASSQVGIRLFF. The CDR3 bases are TGCGCCAGCAGCCAAGTGGGCATTAGGCTGTTCTTC.

This clone was found once. The gene calls are TRBV6-1 and TRBJ2-5; D call uncertain. Looked up from germline, CDR1 is MNHNS and CDR2 is SASEGT. The CDR3 consists of 12 residues. Trimming removed 7 bases at V and 1 base at J, with 7 bases between. CDR3 residues: CASTPLQETQYF. The CDR3 DNA reads TGTGCCAGCACTCCCCTCCAAGAGACCCAGTACTTC.

The chain combines TRBV9 with TRBJ2-5; the D gene could be TRBD1 or TRBD2 (5 bases each). The CDR3 spans 14 residues. The germline CDR1 and CDR2 sequences are SGDLS and YYNGEE. Deletions cut 3 bases from V and 5 bases from J, with 14 bases between. This CDR3 is CASSEQLGAETQYF. CDR3 DNA: TGTGCCAGCAGCGAACAACTAGGGGCGGAGACCCAGTACTTC.

The V gene is TRBV6-5, the J gene TRBJ2-2; the D is unclear. V lost 5 bases, J lost 7 bases, and 5 bases lay in between. The CDR3 totals 11 residues. From germline, CDR1 is MNHEY and CDR2 SVGAGI. Here the CDR3 reads CASSALGELFF. The CDR3, as DNA: TGTGCCAGCAGTGCCCTCGGGGAGCTGTTTTTT.

V gene TRBV30 combines with J gene TRBJ2-7; D remains unclear. This CDR3 is built from 13 residues. CDR1 and CDR2 (germline): GTSNPN, SVGIG (reference sequence). V lost 4 bases to trimming and J lost 0 bases, with 10 bases between them. CDR3 amino acids: CAWIHESSYEQYF. The DNA of the CDR3 is TGTGCCTGGATACACGAGAGCTCCTACGAGCAGTACTTC.

This clone was seen more than once but under ten times. The V gene is TRBV25-1, the J gene TRBJ1-5; TRBD1 is a possible D gene (5 bases). Germline assignment: CDR1 MGHDK and CDR2 SYGVNS. The CDR3 runs 14 residues. The V end was cut by 5 bases, the J end by 7 bases, with 15 bases between. The CDR3 DNA reads as TGTGCCAGCAGTAATTCCCAGGGAGAGCAGCCCCAGCATTTT. Protein: CASSNSQGEQPQHF.

This chain links TRBV7-2 with TRBJ2-7, with D unresolved. The CDR3 has 13 residues. The V gene lost 8 bases and the J gene lost 2 bases, with 13 bases spanning the gap. Germline V gives CDR1 SGHTA, CDR2 FQGNSA. DNA of the CDR3: TGTGCCAGCGCCAACCCGTCTCCCTACGAGCAGTACTTC. It yields the protein CASANPSPYEQYF.

The rearrangement uses TRBV7-2 and TRBJ1-1; D is undetermined. The CDR3 loop spans 14 amino acids. With 5 bases removed from V and 4 bases from J, the gap between germline ends came to 14 bases. Germline V gene data show CDR1 as SGHTA and CDR2 as FQGNSA. CDR3 amino acids: CASSPTASGTEAFF. DNA of the CDR3: TGTGCCAGCAGCCCGACCGCGAGTGGCACTGAAGCTTTCTTT.

This clone was detected once. J is TRBJ2-1 and V is TRBV6-1; 7 positions agree with TRBD2. Germline trimming cut 8 bases from V and 2 bases from J; bases unmatched to any gene: 9. The germline V gene encodes CDR1 MNHNS and CDR2 SASEGT. The CDR3 has 15 amino acids. The CDR3 loop is CASRGVGGTYNEQFF. Written as DNA, the CDR3 is TGTGCCAGCCGGGGGGTGGGAGGGACCTACAATGAGCAGTTCTTC.

The chain uses TRBV7-2 and TRBJ2-7; maybe TRBD1 (6 bases). The germline V gene has CDR1 SGHTA and CDR2 FQGNSA. The CDR3 totals 14 residues. V lost 5 bases to trimming and J lost 4 bases, with 15 bases between them. CDR3 protein: CASSKTGELYEQYF. The CDR3 DNA reads as TGTGCCAGCAGCAAGACAGGAGAACTTTACGAGCAGTACTTC.